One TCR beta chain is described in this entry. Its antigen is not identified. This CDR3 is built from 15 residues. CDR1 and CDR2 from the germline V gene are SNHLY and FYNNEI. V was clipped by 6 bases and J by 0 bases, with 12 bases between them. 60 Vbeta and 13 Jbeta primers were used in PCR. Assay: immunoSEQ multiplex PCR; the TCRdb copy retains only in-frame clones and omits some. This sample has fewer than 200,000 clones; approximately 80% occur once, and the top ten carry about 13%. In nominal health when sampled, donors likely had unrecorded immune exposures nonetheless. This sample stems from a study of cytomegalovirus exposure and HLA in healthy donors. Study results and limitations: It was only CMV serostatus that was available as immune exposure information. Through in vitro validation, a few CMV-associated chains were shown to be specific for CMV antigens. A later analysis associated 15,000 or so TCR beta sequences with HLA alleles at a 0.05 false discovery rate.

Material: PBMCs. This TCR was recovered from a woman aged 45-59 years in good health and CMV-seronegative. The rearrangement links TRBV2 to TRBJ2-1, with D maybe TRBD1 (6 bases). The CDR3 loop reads CASSSDRSSYNEQFF. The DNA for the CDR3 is TGTGCCAGCAGCTCGGACAGAAGCTCCTACAATGAGCAGTTCTTC.